This T cell receptor beta chain was found in a study of neurological immune-mediated disorders. TCRdb itself ran the 5' RACE reads through MiXCR, one entry per CDR3 protein. This sample has some 50,000 distinct CDR3 sequences, with over 10% found just once. This clonotype was seen repeatedly, ten times or more. Time point given: longitudinal time-point 2. The sequenced material came from PBMCs. This clonotype originated in a male donor with HTLV-1-associated myelopathy (HAM/TSP).

The CDR3 region has the DNA TGCGCCAGCAGCTTGCCGAGGCGAGAGGGGAGCTCTGGAAACACCATATATTTT. Its translation: CASSLPRREGSSGNTIYF. This chain connects TRBV5-1 to TRBJ1-3; TRBD1 might be the D (5 bases). The length of the CDR3 is 18 residues. Germline V CDR1 and CDR2: SGHRS, YFSETQ. Trimming removed 1 base at V and 0 bases at J, with 17 bases between.